The rows below give T cell receptor beta chains drawn from one sample of a study of T cells in Graves' hyperthyroidism and ophthalmopathy. TCRdb called the multiplex PCR reads again in MiXCR, with one record for every CDR3 protein. There are 400,000 to 600,000 distinct CDR3 sequences in the sample; 20% occur only once, and around a quarter lies in the top ten. Sequenced material: blood. These receptors were obtained from a man aged 18 to 29 with Graves' hyperthyroidism. Each CDR3 is given with its conserved first and last residue.

>TRBV7-9
CASSHETLGANVLTF
>TRBV7-9
CASSSWDGDFYEQYF
>TRBV6-1
CASTASNTGGLFF
>TRBV6-1
CASAGPEQYF
>TRBV7-3
CASSPSGTSWETQYF
>TRBV11-2
CASSHRSGGSYEQYF
>TRBV9
CASSVDEVTGELFF
>TRBV28
CASSSDLRVHEQYF
>TRBV6-1
CASSVNQGTEAFF
>TRBV28
CASSPKVYRDRDLYGYTF
>TRBV5-5
CASSIGTGPSYEQYF
>TRBV2
CASSEAWGTEAFF
>TRBV30
CAWSVGNLYEQYF
>TRBV20-1
CSAPLEVNSPLHF
>TRBV11-2
CASSLGGGGRGETQYF
>TRBV28
CASSFGGSGNTIYF
>TRBV28
CASSFSRGLEETQYF
>TRBV11-1
CVSSPVGDTGSYEQYF
>TRBV28
CASSFSGGPSNEQYF
>TRBV5-1
CASSPRDRANEQYF
>TRBV29-1
CSVVEARETQYF
>TRBV4-1
CASSPRRTANTEAFF
>TRBV7-9
CASSSYGDRADEQYF
>TRBV12-3/TRBV12-4
CASSFGGGGTQYF
>TRBV6-1
CASIGGGNTEAFF
>TRBV12-3/TRBV12-4
CASSLTGSPGEQYF
>TRBV2
CASTAGGYGYTF
>TRBV11-1
CASSLRDRATEAFF
>TRBV2
CASSSARLVTEAFF
>TRBV30
CAWSLGTGGSMNTEAFF
>TRBV4-1
CASTDSGAGNTEAFF
>TRBV25-1
CASSDARAGANVLTF
>TRBV4-1
CASSQDRGYSYGYTF
>TRBV6-1
CASSTSAGGGYGYTF
>TRBV19
CASSPLDSTDTQYF
>TRBV29-1
CSVGGQGNQPQHF
>TRBV7-9
CASSLTGGQETQYF
>TRBV28
CASSRRGHRSYEQYF
>TRBV24-1
CATSDLRGTGGDSGELFF
>TRBV29-1
CSVRGLQANYGYTF
>TRBV12-3/TRBV12-4
CASGDSDVPKPIYF
>TRBV9
CASSAPIGSIGRGGYTF
>TRBV5-1
CASSLDFMNTEAFF
>TRBV19
CASSMEPTYYGYTF
>TRBV27
CASSGLRAEAFF
>TRBV28
CASSSPIHQAHQNTGELFF
>TRBV6-1
CASSIKMKSTEAFF